This T cell receptor (beta chain) was captured in a study of CD8 T cells in Susac syndrome. The study used treatment-naive patients who had stable or active relapsing-remitting disease as multiple sclerosis controls. RNA, at about 0.45 to 1 ug, was reverse transcribed with random hexamers. TCRdb independently ran MiXCR on the immunoSEQ multiplex PCR reads; one entry per CDR3 protein. The data hold 100,000 to 150,000 distinct CDR3 sequences, with 75% to 90% observed a single time. Material for sequencing was CD8+ T cells from PBMCs. This TCR was sampled from a human donor with multiple sclerosis.

The DNA of the CDR3 is TGTGCCAGCAGTTATGCTGGTGACAATCAGCCCCAGCATTTT. This translates into CASSYAGDNQPQHF. The chain joins TRBV27 to TRBJ1-5; D gene uncertain. V dropped 4 bases and J dropped 3 bases, with 10 bases sitting between them. Looked up from germline, CDR1 is MNHEY and CDR2 is SMNVEV (reference sequence). The CDR3 covers 14 residues.